Presented here are 17 T cell receptor beta chains from one specimen sequenced in a study of early stage breast cancer tumors. Sequencing used immunoSEQ multiplex PCR; TCRdb keeps in-frame clones, though not all of them. The sample shows fewer than 70,000 clones, 65% to 80% of them seen only once. Sequencing used blood. These receptors all come from a person aged 25 to 39 with breast cancer.

The chain employs TRBV6-5 and TRBJ2-2, with a tentative D call TRBD2 (5 bases). The CDR3 sequence is 13 residues long. Trimming shortened V by 5 bases and J by 6 bases, and 10 bases separated the two germline ends. The germline V gene encodes CDR1 MNHEY and CDR2 SVGAGI. In DNA, the CDR3 is TGTGCCAGCAGTGCACTAGTTCCCGGGGAGCTGTTTTTT. Translating gives CASSALVPGELFF.

This clone was counted only a few times. This chain links TRBV30 with TRBJ1-1; D might be TRBD1 (6 bases). This CDR3 spans 13 amino acids. The V end was cut by 0 bases, the J end by 5 bases, with 10 bases between. CDR1 is GTSNPN and CDR2 is SVGIG in the germline V gene (reference sequence). The CDR3 coding sequence is TGTGCCTGGAGTGTAGTAGGGGGGACTGAAGCTTTCTTT. Translating gives CAWSVVGGTEAFF. The entire variable domain, with the rest obtained from reference TRBV30 and TRBJ1-1, is as follows: SQTIHQWPATLVQPVGSPLSLECTVEGTSNPNLYWYRQAAGRGLQLLFYSVGIGQISSEVPQNLSASRPQDRQFILSSKKLLLSDSGFYLCAWSVVGGTEAFFGQGTRLTVV.

The J gene is TRBJ2-1, the V gene TRBV10-1; 10 bases line up with TRBD2. The germline V gene has CDR1 WNHNN and CDR2 SYGVQD (reference sequence). The CDR3 length is 15 residues. The V and J ends lost 2 bases and 4 bases, in that order; junction bases with no gene match: 2. The CDR3 nucleotides read TGCGCCAGCAGTGAGCTAGCGGGGGAATACAATGAGCAGTTCTTC. Protein sequence: CASSELAGEYNEQFF.

The chain couples TRBV30 to TRBJ2-1, with 13 bases identical to TRBD2. CDR1 and CDR2 (germline): GTSNPN, SVGIG (reference sequence). This CDR3 has 16 amino acids. V shed 3 bases and J 6 bases; nucleotides not matched to a gene: 8. The DNA of the CDR3 is TGTGCCTGGAGGAGGACTAGCGGGAGTTGGGGCAATGAGCAGTTCTTC. It yields the protein CAWRRTSGSWGNEQFF. The entire variable domain, with the rest obtained from reference TRBV30 and TRBJ2-1, is as follows: SQTIHQWPATLVQPVGSPLSLECTVEGTSNPNLYWYRQAAGRGLQLLFYSVGIGQISSEVPQNLSASRPQDRQFILSSKKLLLSDSGFYLCAWRRTSGSWGNEQFFGPGTRLTVL.

The chain combines TRBV5-1 with TRBJ2-3; 8 bases fit TRBD1. V dropped 3 bases and J dropped 1; count of bases not matched to a gene: 1. This CDR3 contains 14 residues. From germline, CDR1 is SGHRS and CDR2 YFSETQ. As DNA, the CDR3 is TGCGCCAGCAGCTCGACAGGGGGCACAGATACGCAGTATTTT. It is translated as CASSSTGGTDTQYF.

This clone came up a few times. The chain combines TRBV4-2 with TRBJ1-6; D is ambiguous. Per germline, CDR1 LGHNA and CDR2 YNFKEQ. The CDR3 is 15 amino acids. Trimming shortened V by 4 bases and J by 8 bases, and 15 bases separated the two germline ends. CDR3 region: CASSPEALPDSPLHF. The CDR3 coding sequence is TGTGCCAGCAGCCCGGAGGCGCTTCCCGATTCACCCCTCCACTTT.

V gene TRBV4-2 combines with J gene TRBJ1-3; 9 bases align to TRBD1. CDR1 is LGHNA, CDR2 YNFKEQ, per germline. The CDR3 has 18 residues. The V segment lost 2 bases and the J segment 2 bases; nucleotides outside the gene matches: 10. Here the CDR3 reads CASSQLIQGATAGNTIYF. The CDR3 coding sequence is TGTGCCAGCAGCCAACTTATACAGGGGGCTACGGCTGGAAACACCATATATTTT.

This clone was counted only a few times. The chain recombines TRBV7-9 with TRBJ1-2; TRBD1 might be the D (6 bases). CDR1 and CDR2 (germline): SEHNR, FQNEAQ (reference sequence). Trimming removed 5 bases from V and 2 bases from J, with 9 bases in between. This CDR3 is 13 amino acids long. This chain's CDR3 is CASSRDRNYGYTF. CDR3 coding DNA: TGTGCCAGCAGCCGCGACAGGAACTATGGCTACACCTTC.

V is TRBV5-4 and J is TRBJ2-2; D gene ambiguous. CDR3 size: 18 residues. Germline V gene sequence: CDR1 SGHNT, CDR2 YYREEE (reference sequence). Trimming took 4 bases from V and 0 from J, leaving 19 bases between them. The CDR3 sequence: CASSGRSVSFSNTGELFF. The CDR3 coding sequence is TGTGCCAGCAGCGGCCGGAGCGTAAGTTTTTCGAACACCGGGGAGCTGTTTTTT.

This chain connects TRBV15 to TRBJ2-7, with 7 bases lining up with TRBD2. V was clipped by 0 bases and J by 0 bases; unmatched bases: 11. This CDR3 contains 18 residues. CDR1 LNHNV and CDR2 YYDKDF come from the germline V gene (reference sequence). For the CDR3, the DNA is TGTGCCACCAGCAGAGACCCCGGGGGGAGATCAATCTCCTACGAGCAGTACTTC. Translated: CATSRDPGGRSISYEQYF.

The J gene is TRBJ2-7, the V gene TRBV7-2; 10 bases agree with TRBD2. The CDR3 sequence is 14 residues long. Germline CDR1 reads SGHTA; CDR2 reads FQGNSA. Unmatched junction bases numbered 4, after V lost 5 bases and J lost 3 bases. As DNA, the CDR3 is TGTGCCAGCAGCCCTCTAGCGGGAGTCTACGAGCAGTACTTC. Protein product: CASSPLAGVYEQYF.

The CDR3 DNA sequence: TGTGCCAGCAGCTTATTTGACACCAATCAGCCCCAGCATTTT. Encoded protein: CASSLFDTNQPQHF. This chain connects TRBV7-2 to TRBJ1-5; no reliable D call. The CDR3 is 14 residues long. V lost 2 bases to trimming and J lost 3 bases, with 8 bases between them. Germline CDR1 is SGHTA and CDR2 is FQGNSA.

This CDR3 is CASSLSTEAFF. Here the CDR3 DNA reads TGTGCCAGCAGCTTGAGCACTGAAGCTTTCTTT. This chain uses TRBV5-7 with TRBJ1-1; D gene uncertain. TRBV5-7 is an ORF for which the function is uncertain. Trimming took 1 base from V and 4 from J, leaving 2 bases between them. This CDR3 spans 11 amino acids.

The chain combines TRBV5-1 with TRBJ1-2; D might be TRBD1 (5 bases). Germline V gives CDR1 SGHRS, CDR2 YFSETQ. The CDR3 is made up of 15 amino acids. Trimming took 0 bases from V and 6 from J, leaving 15 bases between them. The CDR3 DNA follows: TGCGCCAGCAGCTTGGAGATCGTCAGGGATAATGGCTACACCTTC. Its translation is CASSLEIVRDNGYTF.

The V and J genes are TRBV19 and TRBJ2-1, with D tentatively TRBD2 (5 bases). Trimming took off 1 base at V and 4 bases at J, with 11 bases between the two ends. The CDR3 totals 15 residues. Looked up from germline, CDR1 is LNHDA and CDR2 is SQIVND (reference sequence). The CDR3 DNA sequence: TGTGCCAGTAGTATAGTGGTTCGGGATTACAATGAGCAGTTCTTC. This codes for CASSIVVRDYNEQFF.

V and J are TRBV27 and TRBJ2-5; D remains unclear. Germline V CDR1 and CDR2: MNHEY, SMNVEV (reference sequence). There are 14 residues in the CDR3. V was trimmed by 5 bases and J by 3 bases, leaving 13 bases between them. CDR3 in amino acids: CASSPLWGKETQYF. CDR3 nucleotide sequence: TGTGCCAGCAGTCCACTGTGGGGAAAAGAGACCCAGTACTTC.

J is TRBJ2-7 and V is TRBV27; D is unclear. V was shortened by 3 bases and J by 6 bases, with 12 bases between the two germline ends. The CDR3 totals 13 residues. Germline assignment: CDR1 MNHEY and CDR2 SMNVEV (reference sequence). The CDR3 sequence: CASSLGQDREQYF. In DNA, the CDR3 is TGTGCCAGCAGTTTGGGCCAGGATCGCGAGCAGTACTTC.